The rows below give T cell receptor beta chains drawn from one sample of a study of T cells in Graves' hyperthyroidism and ophthalmopathy. MiXCR was run by TCRdb on the multiplex PCR reads, yielding one entry per CDR3 protein. The sample includes 250,000 or so distinct CDR3 sequences, about 16% of them seen just once. Sequenced sample: blood. The receptor source for this set is a woman aged 45-65 years with Graves' hyperthyroidism that later progressed to Graves' ophthalmopathy. Both conserved end residues are part of each CDR3. The D gene is left open where the match is weak. Expanded clones get a size class; other rows say once, few or many, or leave the size out.

clone_size j_call d_call v_call cdr3_aa cdr3_nt
many TRBJ1-2 TRBD1 TRBV18 CASSPPGTGPDYGYTF TGTGCCAGCTCACCACCGGGGACAGGGCCCGACTATGGCTACACCTTC
few TRBJ2-4 TRBD1 TRBV9 CASSVGGQAKNIQYF TGTGCCAGCAGCGTAGGGGGACAGGCCAAAAACATTCAGTACTTC
NA TRBJ1-2 TRBD1 TRBV28 CASSRQGYYGYTF TGTGCCAGCAGTCGACAGGGTTACTATGGCTACACCTTC
few TRBJ2-5 NA TRBV6-1 CASRLGYQETQYF TGTGCCAGCAGGTTGGGTTACCAAGAGACCCAGTACTTC
many TRBJ2-2 NA TRBV2 CASSARLAGTAGELFF TGTGCCAGCAGTGCGAGGCTAGCAGGCACCGCCGGGGAGCTGTTTTTT
many TRBJ2-1 NA TRBV6-1 CASSYNGPQKDEQFF TGTGCCAGCAGTTACAATGGACCCCAGAAGGATGAGCAGTTCTTC
many TRBJ2-5 NA TRBV28 CASKFGGQQETQYF TGTGCCAGCAAGTTTGGGGGGCAGCAAGAGACCCAGTACTTC
once TRBJ1-2 TRBD1 TRBV20-1 CSAREGAGYGYTF TGCAGTGCTAGGGAGGGGGCGGGCTATGGCTACACCTTC
few TRBJ1-4 TRBD1 TRBV7-9 CASSSLQGPNEKLFF TGTGCCAGCAGCTCATTACAGGGGCCTAATGAAAAACTGTTTTTT
few TRBJ2-7 TRBD2 TRBV14 CASSQISGMRDEQYF TGTGCCAGCAGCCAGATTAGCGGGATGCGTGACGAGCAGTACTTC
NA TRBJ2-5 NA TRBV3-1 CASSQVGSDQSCYF TGTGCCAGCAGCCAAGTGGGGTCAGACCAGTCGTGTTACTTC
many TRBJ1-2 TRBD1 TRBV20-1 CSAEQGAWGYTF TGCAGTGCCGAACAGGGGGCGTGGGGCTACACCTTC
NA TRBJ1-1 TRBD1 TRBV20-1 CSAGTGSWTGAFF TGCAGTGCGGGGACAGGGTCATGGACTGGAGCTTTCTTT
many TRBJ2-7 NA TRBV7-9 CASEGQSSSYERYF TGTGCCAGCGAGGGGCAGAGTTCATCCTACGAGCGGTACTTC
few TRBJ2-3 NA TRBV19 CASRDRGSTDTQYF TGTGCCAGTAGGGATAGAGGGAGCACAGATACGCAGTATTTT
many TRBJ2-7 TRBD2 TRBV2 CASSVSRTSSHEQYF TGTGCCAGCAGTGTATCGAGGACTAGCAGCCACGAGCAGTACTTC
many TRBJ2-3 TRBD2 TRBV5-1 CASSPGLDGDTQYF TGCGCCAGCAGCCCGGGACTAGATGGAGATACGCAGTATTTT
few TRBJ2-1 TRBD2 TRBV19 CASSFDSAGKGRAEQFF TGTGCCAGTAGTTTCGACTCAGCGGGGAAAGGAAGGGCTGAGCAGTTCTTC
NA TRBJ2-7 TRBD1 TRBV4-1 CASSRTGVYEQYF TGTGCCAGCAGCCGAACAGGGGTCTACGAGCAGTACTTC
NA TRBJ2-5 NA TRBV4-1 CASSQDMRTQYF TGCGCCAGCAGCCAAGATATGCGAACCCAGTACTTC
many TRBJ2-7 NA TRBV7-2 CASSERFDYEQYF TGTGCCTCGTCGGAGCGGTTCGACTACGAGCAGTACTTC
NA TRBJ2-1 NA TRBV7-2 CASSQQRLAYNEQFF TGCGCCAGCAGCCAACAGCGACTTGCTTACAATGAGCAGTTCTTC
NA TRBJ2-2 NA TRBV18 CASSSTPSGIGELFF TGCGCCAGCTCATCAACCCCCTCAGGGATCGGGGAGCTGTTTTTT
few TRBJ2-6 NA TRBV9 CASSVNRVDGANVLTF TGTGCCAGCAGCGTAAACAGGGTGGATGGGGCCAACGTCCTGACTTTC
many TRBJ2-3 TRBD2 TRBV2 CASSEVGGRGDTQYF TGTGCCAGCAGTGAAGTTGGCGGGAGGGGCGATACGCAGTATTTT
many TRBJ2-1 NA TRBV7-9 CASSEAGTRNIEQFF TGTGCCAGCAGCGAGGCAGGGACCCGAAACATAGAGCAGTTCTTC
many TRBJ2-2 NA TRBV24-1 CATSDLDPGQNTGELFF TGTGCCACCAGTGATTTGGACCCGGGACAGAACACCGGGGAGCTGTTTTTT
many TRBJ1-1 NA TRBV28 CASSLLRGPEAFF TGTGCCAGCAGTTTACTGCGGGGCCCTGAAGCTTTCTTT
NA TRBJ2-7 TRBD2 TRBV12-3/TRBV12-4 CASSRTSGRALPYEQYF TGTGCCAGCAGCCGGACTAGCGGGCGGGCCCTTCCCTACGAGCAGTACTTC
many TRBJ2-7 NA TRBV28 CAIGVGSYEQYF TGTGCCATCGGGGTAGGATCCTACGAGCAGTACTTC
NA TRBJ2-2 NA TRBV9 CASRGRGSNTGELFF TGTGCCAGCAGGGGGAGAGGGTCGAACACCGGGGAGCTGTTTTTT
few TRBJ2-5 TRBD1 TRBV27 CASSRDRGRRRGTQYF TGTGCCAGCAGCCGGGACAGGGGGCGGAGGAGGGGGACCCAGTACTTC
many TRBJ2-5 TRBD1 TRBV24-1 CATSDSRTGGWETQYF TGTGCCACCAGTGATAGCCGGACAGGGGGCTGGGAGACCCAGTACTTC
many TRBJ2-7 NA TRBV27 CASSSPLGGNEQYF TGTGCCAGCAGTTCCCCTCTGGGGGGAAACGAGCAGTACTTC
few TRBJ1-6 NA TRBV6-4 CASSFRTEPYNSPLHF TGTGCCAGCAGTTTCCGGACAGAGCCTTATAATTCACCCCTCCACTTT
many TRBJ2-1 NA TRBV7-9 CASSLVVTPNEQFF TGTGCCAGCAGCTTAGTTGTTACTCCAAATGAGCAGTTCTTC
NA TRBJ2-7 TRBD1 TRBV7-2 CASSPGQNPYEQYF TGTGCCAGCAGCCCGGGACAGAATCCCTACGAGCAGTACTTC